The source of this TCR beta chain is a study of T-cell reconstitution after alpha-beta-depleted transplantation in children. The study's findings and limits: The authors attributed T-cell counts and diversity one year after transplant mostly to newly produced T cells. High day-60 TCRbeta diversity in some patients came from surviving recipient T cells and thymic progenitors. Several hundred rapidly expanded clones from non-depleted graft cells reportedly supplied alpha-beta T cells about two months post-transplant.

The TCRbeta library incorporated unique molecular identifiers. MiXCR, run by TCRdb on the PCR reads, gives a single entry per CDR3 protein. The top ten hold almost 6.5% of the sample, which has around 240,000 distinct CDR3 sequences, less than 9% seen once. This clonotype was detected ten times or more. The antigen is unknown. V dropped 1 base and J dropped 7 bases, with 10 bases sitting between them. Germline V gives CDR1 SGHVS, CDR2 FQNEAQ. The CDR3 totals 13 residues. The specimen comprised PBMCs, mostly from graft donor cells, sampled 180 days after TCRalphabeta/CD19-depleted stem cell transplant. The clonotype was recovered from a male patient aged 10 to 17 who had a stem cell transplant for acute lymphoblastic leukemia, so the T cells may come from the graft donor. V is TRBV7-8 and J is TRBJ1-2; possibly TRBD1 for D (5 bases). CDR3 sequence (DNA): TGTGCCAGCAGCTTAGGGCAGGGCACTGGCTACACCTTC. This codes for CASSLGQGTGYTF. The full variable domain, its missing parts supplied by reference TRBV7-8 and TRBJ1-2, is GAGVSQSPRYKVAKRGQDVALRCDPISGHVSLFWYQQALGQGPEFLTYFQNEAQLDKSGLPSDRFFAERPEGSVSTLKIQRTQQEDSAVYLCASSLGQGTGYTFGSGTRLTVV.